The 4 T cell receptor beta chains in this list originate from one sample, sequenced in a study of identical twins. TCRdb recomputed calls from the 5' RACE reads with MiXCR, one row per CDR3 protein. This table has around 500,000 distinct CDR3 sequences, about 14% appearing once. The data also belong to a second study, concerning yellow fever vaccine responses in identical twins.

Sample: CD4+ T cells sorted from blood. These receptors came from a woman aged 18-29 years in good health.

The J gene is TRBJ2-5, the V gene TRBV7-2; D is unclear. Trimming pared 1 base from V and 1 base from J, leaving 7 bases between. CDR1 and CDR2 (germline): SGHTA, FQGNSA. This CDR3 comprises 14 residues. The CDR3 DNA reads TGTGCCAGCAGCTTAGAGGTAATCCAAGAGACCCAGTACTTC. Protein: CASSLEVIQETQYF.

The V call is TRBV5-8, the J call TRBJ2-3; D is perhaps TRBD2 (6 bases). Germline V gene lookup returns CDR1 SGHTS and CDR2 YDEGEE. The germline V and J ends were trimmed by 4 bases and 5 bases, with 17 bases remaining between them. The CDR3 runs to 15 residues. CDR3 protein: CASSPGLMAGDTQYF. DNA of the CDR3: TGTGCCAGCAGCCCCGGACTAATGGCTGGAGATACGCAGTATTTT.

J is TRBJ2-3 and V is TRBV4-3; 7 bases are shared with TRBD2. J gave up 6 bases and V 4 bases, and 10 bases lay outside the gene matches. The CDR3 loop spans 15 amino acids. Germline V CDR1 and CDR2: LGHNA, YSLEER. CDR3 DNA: TGCGCCAGCAGCCGTACGGGTGCGGGAGTGGATACGCAGTATTTT. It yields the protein CASSRTGAGVDTQYF.

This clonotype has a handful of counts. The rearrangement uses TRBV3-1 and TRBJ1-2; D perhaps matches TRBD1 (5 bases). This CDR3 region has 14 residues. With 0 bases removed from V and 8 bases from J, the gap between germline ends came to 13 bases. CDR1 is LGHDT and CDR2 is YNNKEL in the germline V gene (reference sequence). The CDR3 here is CASSQEWQGTGYTF. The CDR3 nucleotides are TGTGCCAGCAGCCAAGAATGGCAGGGTACGGGCTACACCTTC. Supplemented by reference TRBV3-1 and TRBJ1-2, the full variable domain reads DTAVSQTPKYLVTQMGNDKSIKCEQNLGHDTMYWYKQDSKKFLKIMFSYNNKELIINETVPNRFSPKSPDKAHLNLHINSLELGDSAVYFCASSQEWQGTGYTFGSGTRLTVV.